This is a list of T cell receptor beta chains from one sample in a study of blood T cell repertoires in COVID-19. Generated by immunoSEQ multiplex PCR, the TCRdb table keeps only in-frame clones and is missing some. This sample has more than 65,000 clones, with 80% to 85% found just once. Sequenced sample: peripheral blood. The source of these receptors is a man aged 50 to 60 with acute or convalescent COVID-19. Both conserved end residues are part of each CDR3. A D gene is named only where the DNA matches it firmly. A clone size is listed for some rows: how often the clone was seen (once, few, many), or a class if it is expanded.

CDR3	DNA	J	size	D	V
CASSDLDREVQPQHF	TGTGCCAGCAGTGATCTGGACAGGGAAGTCCAGCCCCAGCATTTT	TRBJ1-5	NA	TRBD1	TRBV2
CASSSRERPYEQYF	TGTGCCAGCAGCTCCCGAGAGAGGCCCTACGAGCAGTACTTC	TRBJ2-7	NA	NA	TRBV7-9
CASSMAGGWEQYF	TGTGCCAGTAGTATGGCGGGAGGATGGGAGCAGTACTTC	TRBJ2-7	NA	TRBD2	TRBV19
CASSLGRRALYGYTF	TGCGCCAGCAGCTTGGGTCGCAGGGCTCTCTATGGCTACACCTTC	TRBJ1-2	many	NA	TRBV5-1
CASSQGDRGSYEQYF	TGTGCCAGCAGCCAAGGGGACAGGGGAAGTTACGAGCAGTACTTC	TRBJ2-7	NA	TRBD1	TRBV4-2
CASSLLGASGYTF	TGTGCCAGCAGTTTATTGGGGGCCAGTGGCTACACCTTC	TRBJ1-2	once	NA	TRBV12-3/TRBV12-4
CASNTPGQGSGKLFF	TGTGCCAGTAATACGCCGGGACAGGGATCGGGAAAACTGTTTTTT	TRBJ1-4	NA	TRBD1	TRBV19
CASSYLQGTAGQPQHF	TGTGCCAGCAGTTATCTACAGGGAACGGCGGGCCAGCCCCAGCATTTT	TRBJ1-5	NA	NA	TRBV6-5
CASSDPGTGVVEQYF	TGTGCCAGCAGTGACCCTGGGACAGGGGTGGTCGAGCAGTACTTC	TRBJ2-7	NA	TRBD1	TRBV25-1
CATSDSGTGGGRDGYTF	TGTGCCACCAGTGATTCCGGGACAGGGGGCGGGAGGGATGGCTACACCTTC	TRBJ1-2	NA	TRBD1	TRBV24-1
CASSPYRGVGNEQFF	TGTGCCAGCAGCCCCTACCGGGGGGTCGGCAATGAGCAGTTCTTC	TRBJ2-1	NA	TRBD2	TRBV7-8
CASSLEGAFSGNEQYF	TGTGCCAGCAGCCTAGAGGGGGCCTTCTCCGGGAACGAGCAGTACTTC	TRBJ2-7	once	TRBD1	TRBV6-2/TRBV6-3
CASSQDSRGANTEAFF	TGTGCCAGCAGCCAAGATAGTAGGGGCGCCAACACTGAAGCTTTCTTT	TRBJ1-1	NA	NA	TRBV4-2
CASSPGANYGYTF	TGTGCCAGCAGCCCAGGGGCTAACTATGGCTACACCTTC	TRBJ1-2	few	NA	TRBV5-4
CASSPGQGRNTEAFF	TGTGCCAGCAGCCCGGGACAGGGGAGGAACACTGAAGCTTTCTTT	TRBJ1-1	NA	TRBD1	TRBV7-9
CASSIDIGAGQPQHF	TGTGCCAGTAGTATAGACATCGGAGCGGGTCAGCCCCAGCATTTT	TRBJ1-5	NA	NA	TRBV19
CSVEEQGPYGYTF	TGCAGCGTTGAAGAGCAGGGGCCCTATGGCTACACCTTC	TRBJ1-2	NA	NA	TRBV29-1
CASRGTGTYEQYF	TGTGCCAGCAGAGGGACAGGCACCTACGAGCAGTACTTC	TRBJ2-7	NA	TRBD1	TRBV27
CASNREGSYEQYF	TGTGCCAGCAACAGGGAAGGGTCCTACGAGCAGTACTTC	TRBJ2-7	few	NA	TRBV2
CASSYVARGSTEAFF	TGTGCCAGCAGTTACGTGGCCAGGGGGTCCACTGAAGCTTTCTTT	TRBJ1-1	NA	TRBD1	TRBV6-5
CASSAPTGIWASPLHF	TGTGCCAGCAGCGCTCCAACAGGGATATGGGCCTCACCCCTCCACTTT	TRBJ1-6	NA	NA	TRBV6-6
CASSLGANSGNTIYF	TGTGCCAGCAGCTTAGGAGCGAACTCTGGAAACACCATATATTTT	TRBJ1-3	once	NA	TRBV7-2
CAWGNQGDPLGNRFF	TGTGCCTGGGGAAATCAGGGGGACCCTTTGGGCAATCGGTTCTTC	TRBJ2-1	few	TRBD1	TRBV30
CASSLATGSYGYTF	TGCGCCAGCAGCTTGGCCACGGGTTCCTATGGCTACACCTTC	TRBJ1-2	NA	NA	TRBV5-1
CASSAGTVGYGYTF	TGCGCCAGCAGTGCAGGGACAGTGGGATATGGCTACACCTTC	TRBJ1-2	NA	TRBD1	TRBV10-1
CASTHRGNEQFF	TGTGCCAGCACCCATCGGGGTAATGAGCAGTTCTTC	TRBJ2-1	NA	NA	TRBV7-2
CASSQESGGSYGYTF	TGTGCCAGCAGCCAAGAATCAGGGGGGAGCTATGGCTACACCTTC	TRBJ1-2	NA	TRBD1	TRBV4-2
CASSYYRRFNEQFF	TGTGCCAGCAGTTACTACAGGCGTTTCAATGAGCAGTTCTTC	TRBJ2-1	NA	NA	TRBV6-5
CASSPRDRGGNEQFF	TGTGCCAGCAGCCCCCGGGACAGGGGTGGGAATGAGCAGTTCTTC	TRBJ2-1	NA	TRBD1	TRBV3-1/TRBV3-2
CATSEGGGYNQPQHF	TGTGCCACCAGTGAGGGGGGGGGCTACAATCAGCCCCAGCATTTT	TRBJ1-5	NA	NA	TRBV24-1
CSFRWDSGGNEQFF	TGCAGCTTCCGATGGGACAGTGGGGGCAATGAGCAGTTCTTC	TRBJ2-1	once	TRBD1	TRBV29-1
CASSQHAMGLRGRISGNTIYF	TGTGCCAGCAGCCAGCATGCTATGGGGTTACGGGGGAGGATCTCTGGAAACACCATATATTTT	TRBJ1-3	NA	NA	TRBV3-1/TRBV3-2
CASSEGHGGDTQYF	TGTGCCAGCAGTGAAGGACACGGTGGGGATACGCAGTATTTT	TRBJ2-3	NA	NA	TRBV28
CASSSDTGELFF	TGCGCCAGCAGCTCGGACACCGGGGAGCTGTTTTTT	TRBJ2-2	NA	NA	TRBV5-1
CASSQDDGGGYQETQYF	TGCGCCAGCAGCCAAGATGATGGCGGGGGGTACCAAGAGACCCAGTACTTC	TRBJ2-5	NA	TRBD2	TRBV4-1
CASSLTGEVFF	TGTGCCAGCAGCTTAACAGGGGAAGTGTTTTTT	TRBJ1-4	many	TRBD1	TRBV7-9
CASSPRDYATDTQYF	TGTGCCAGCAGCCCCCGGGACTATGCTACAGATACGCAGTATTTT	TRBJ2-3	NA	TRBD2	TRBV9
CSVEAGVRDNYGYTF	TGCAGCGTTGAAGCTGGAGTCAGGGATAACTATGGCTACACCTTC	TRBJ1-2	NA	NA	TRBV29-1
CASSSGLAGANTDTQYF	TGCGCCAGCAGTTCTGGACTAGCGGGGGCTAACACAGATACGCAGTATTTT	TRBJ2-3	NA	TRBD2	TRBV5-1
CASSRRDGPYEQYF	TGTGCCAGCAGCCGGCGGGACGGACCCTACGAGCAGTACTTC	TRBJ2-7	NA	NA	TRBV11-2
CASSFRERGNEQFF	TGTGCCAGCAGTTTTAGGGAGCGGGGCAATGAGCAGTTCTTC	TRBJ2-1	NA	TRBD2	TRBV28
CASSLGTGGNQPQHF	TGTGCCAGCAGCTTGGGGACAGGGGGCAATCAGCCCCAGCATTTT	TRBJ1-5	NA	TRBD1	TRBV7-8
CAIRGTGTENSPLHF	TGTGCCATCAGAGGAACCGGGACAGAAAATTCACCCCTCCACTTT	TRBJ1-6	NA	TRBD1	TRBV10-3
CATSDHHFVPSGSYNEQFF	TGTGCCACCAGTGACCACCATTTCGTACCTAGCGGCTCCTACAATGAGCAGTTCTTC	TRBJ2-1	NA	TRBD2	TRBV24-1